Listed below are T cell receptor beta chains from one sample, sequenced in a study of identical twins. A single record per CDR3 protein comes from TCRdb applying MiXCR to the 5' RACE reads. The sample records fewer than 650,000 distinct CDR3 sequences, over 8.5% being singletons. These data also formed part of another study, on yellow fever vaccine responses in identical twins.

Input material: PBMCs. Receptor source: a woman aged 18-30 years in good health. Both conserved end residues are part of each CDR3. D genes are given only for firm matches. Clone size is stated in some rows and not others, as once, few, many or a class when expanded.

clone size,J gene,D gene,V gene,CDR3 DNA,CDR3 protein
-,TRBJ2-1,TRBD2,TRBV2,TGTGCCAGCAGTGGACTAGCGGGTGTAGAGCAGTTCTTC,CASSGLAGVEQFF
-,TRBJ2-3,TRBD2,TRBV4-3,TGCGCCAGCAGCCAAGGTGTTGCGGGAGGGCCGGCAGATACGCAGTATTTT,CASSQGVAGGPADTQYF
-,TRBJ2-3,-,TRBV9,TGTGCCAGCAGCGTAGCTGGTCTAGTGCTAGATACGCAGTATTTT,CASSVAGLVLDTQYF
few,TRBJ2-1,-,TRBV20-1,TGCAGTGCTAGCGAGGAGGGATCCTACAATGAGCAGTTCTTC,CSASEEGSYNEQFF
many,TRBJ2-1,-,TRBV7-2,TGTGCCAGCAGCCAAACAGGGTTTCGCTACAATGAGCAGTTCTTC,CASSQTGFRYNEQFF
few,TRBJ2-2,TRBD1,TRBV30,TGTGCCTGGAGTGTACTCATCGGACAGGGGGCCGGGGAGCTGTTTTTT,CAWSVLIGQGAGELFF
-,TRBJ2-7,TRBD1,TRBV11-2,TGTGCCAGCAGCGCGCCGGGACAGGGACCCGAGCAGTACTTC,CASSAPGQGPEQYF
few,TRBJ2-5,TRBD2,TRBV5-1,TGCGCCAGCAGCTTGGCTTCGCCTAGCGGGAGCTTGTACGGGACCCAAGAGACCCAGTACTTC,CASSLASPSGSLYGTQETQYF
few,TRBJ1-1,-,TRBV12-3/TRBV12-4,TGTGCCAGCAGTCGTTTGGGGGGCGTTGAAGCTTTCTTT,CASSRLGGVEAFF
few,TRBJ2-1,TRBD2,TRBV28,TGTGCCAGCAGTTTGCCGACTAGCGGGAGCCCGCACGCTTACAATGAGCAGTTCTTC,CASSLPTSGSPHAYNEQFF
many,TRBJ2-3,TRBD2,TRBV12-3/TRBV12-4,TGTGCCAGCAGTAACCTAGCGGGAGAGGGCACAGATACGCAGTATTTT,CASSNLAGEGTDTQYF
many,TRBJ2-2,TRBD2,TRBV3-1,TGTGCCAGCACCGATAGCGGGAGGGCCCACACCGGGGAGCTGTTTTTT,CASTDSGRAHTGELFF
-,TRBJ2-7,-,TRBV7-9,TGTGCCAGCAACAAGGCCGCGGGGCGTGAGCAGTACTTC,CASNKAAGREQYF
-,TRBJ2-7,-,TRBV12-3/TRBV12-4,TGTGCCAGCACTTGGGGCCCCGGTCGCGAGCAGTACTTC,CASTWGPGREQYF
many,TRBJ2-7,-,TRBV5-1,TGCGCCAGCAGCGTTAACCGGGACATCTCCTACGAGCAGTACTTC,CASSVNRDISYEQYF
many,TRBJ2-3,-,TRBV5-1,TGCGCCAGCAGCTTGGCTTGGGGATCCACAGATACGCAGTATTTT,CASSLAWGSTDTQYF
few,TRBJ2-3,-,TRBV4-2,TGTGCCAGCAGCCAAGCTAATCGGGGTGCCGATACGCAGTATTTT,CASSQANRGADTQYF
-,TRBJ2-7,TRBD2,TRBV4-2,TGTGCCAGCAGCCACCCGGGACTAGCGGGAGGCCAGTACTTC,CASSHPGLAGGQYF
many,TRBJ2-7,-,TRBV20-1,TGCAGTGCTAGGAGCGGGTTGACTGGCACCTACGAGCAGTACTTC,CSARSGLTGTYEQYF
-,TRBJ2-5,-,TRBV4-3,TGCGCCAGCAGCCAAGAGAGCGCCTACAGAGAGACCCAGTACTTC,CASSQESAYRETQYF
many,TRBJ2-3,-,TRBV9,TGTGCCAGCAGCGTATACGGAGATACGCAGTATTTT,CASSVYGDTQYF
few,TRBJ2-7,-,TRBV3-1,TGTGCCAGCAGCCTACGGTGGCAGACAACCTACGAGCAGTACTTC,CASSLRWQTTYEQYF
many,TRBJ2-5,-,TRBV28,TGTGCCAGCAGTTTATTCTCCGAAGGGGTGGAGACCCAGTACTTC,CASSLFSEGVETQYF
-,TRBJ2-3,TRBD2,TRBV6-1,TGTGCCAGCAGTAATCATGGCGGGGGGGACACAGATACGCAGTATTTT,CASSNHGGGDTDTQYF
few,TRBJ2-1,TRBD2,TRBV5-5,TGTGCCAGCAGCTTGGTAGAGACTAGCGTCTATGAGCAGTTCTTC,CASSLVETSVYEQFF
many,TRBJ2-2,TRBD2,TRBV25-1,TGTGCCAGCAGACCCCCGGGACTAGCGGGGAACACCGGGGAGCTGTTTTTT,CASRPPGLAGNTGELFF
many,TRBJ1-2,-,TRBV7-9,TGTGCCAGCAGCTCAGCACCAAACTATGGCTACACCTTC,CASSSAPNYGYTF
few,TRBJ2-7,TRBD1,TRBV5-1,TGCGCCAGCAGCTTGTTACGGAGGGGGACAGGGGGCTCATACGAGCAGTACTTC,CASSLLRRGTGGSYEQYF
few,TRBJ2-1,TRBD2,TRBV4-2,TGTGCCAGCAGCCAAGAGCCCCCTACTAGCGCAGGCTACAATGAGCAGTTCTTC,CASSQEPPTSAGYNEQFF
few,TRBJ1-6,-,TRBV30,TGTGCCTGGAGTGTACAATCCGGGAATTCACCCCTCCACTTT,CAWSVQSGNSPLHF
few,TRBJ2-7,-,TRBV12-5,TGTGCTAGTGGTTTAACAGGAGTCTACGAGCAGTACTTC,CASGLTGVYEQYF
few,TRBJ2-2,TRBD2,TRBV6-8,TGTGCCAGCAGTTATTCCATAGCGGGGGCGAACACCGGGGAGCTGTTTTTT,CASSYSIAGANTGELFF
medium-sized,TRBJ1-1,-,TRBV20-1,TGCAGTGGGGGGGGGAACACTGAAGCTTTCTTT,CSGGGNTEAFF
few,TRBJ2-1,TRBD2,TRBV6-2/TRBV6-3,TGTGCCAGCACCACACCTACCGGGACTAACAACAATGAGCAGTTCTTC,CASTTPTGTNNNEQFF
-,TRBJ1-5,-,TRBV7-8,TGTGCCAGCAGCTCAGTTCAGAGTCAGCCCCAGCATTTT,CASSSVQSQPQHF
-,TRBJ2-7,-,TRBV20-1,TGCAGCCCTCTGGGTGGCGGAGACTACGAGCAGTACTTC,CSPLGGGDYEQYF
few,TRBJ2-3,-,TRBV20-1,TGCAGTGCTAGAGATTCAGAGTCTTCAGATACGCAGTATTTT,CSARDSESSDTQYF
many,TRBJ2-5,-,TRBV4-3,TGCGCCAGCAGCCAAGATTTACCGGGGGCGGGGGAGACCCAGTACTTC,CASSQDLPGAGETQYF
-,TRBJ2-2,TRBD1,TRBV4-2,TGTGCCAGCAAATCGCAGGGGGCAGAAACCGGGGAGCAGTTTTTT,CASKSQGAETGEQFF
many,TRBJ2-7,TRBD1,TRBV20-1,TGCAGTGCTATGGGACAGGGGATCGAGCAGTACTTC,CSAMGQGIEQYF
-,TRBJ2-5,-,TRBV3-1,TGTGCCAGCAATGACGGCGGGGAGACCCAGTACTTC,CASNDGGETQYF
-,TRBJ2-5,-,TRBV12-3/TRBV12-4,TGTGCCAGCAGTTTCTACCAAGAGACCCAGTACTTC,CASSFYQETQYF
few,TRBJ2-6,TRBD1,TRBV11-1,TGTGCCAGCAGCCAGAGACAGGGGGTGAGCCTCTCTGGGGCCAACGTCCTGACTTTC,CASSQRQGVSLSGANVLTF
many,TRBJ2-7,TRBD2,TRBV6-1,TGTGCCAGCAGTCCACTAGCGGGGGGATCCGGCGAGCAGTACTTC,CASSPLAGGSGEQYF
-,TRBJ1-1,-,TRBV7-2,TGTGCCAGCAGCTACAGGGTTTGGACTGAAGCTTTCTTT,CASSYRVWTEAFF
few,TRBJ2-2,TRBD2,TRBV28,TGTGCCAGCAGTTTGGGCGGGAGGTTGTCCGGGGAGCTGTTTTTT,CASSLGGRLSGELFF
many,TRBJ2-7,-,TRBV7-9,TGTGCCAGCAGCTTAGTTCAGAGCTCCTACGAGCAGTACTTC,CASSLVQSSYEQYF
few,TRBJ2-3,TRBD2,TRBV20-1,TGCAGTGCGACGGGGCTAGCGGGGGTGAATACGCAGTATTTT,CSATGLAGVNTQYF
many,TRBJ2-1,TRBD2,TRBV12-3/TRBV12-4,TGTGCCAGCAGTCATTGGACTAGCGGCTACAATGAGCAGTTCTTC,CASSHWTSGYNEQFF
many,TRBJ2-1,TRBD2,TRBV7-8,TGTGCCAGCAGCTTAGAAGGTAGCGGGAGGTCCTCCTACAATGAGCAGTTCTTC,CASSLEGSGRSSYNEQFF